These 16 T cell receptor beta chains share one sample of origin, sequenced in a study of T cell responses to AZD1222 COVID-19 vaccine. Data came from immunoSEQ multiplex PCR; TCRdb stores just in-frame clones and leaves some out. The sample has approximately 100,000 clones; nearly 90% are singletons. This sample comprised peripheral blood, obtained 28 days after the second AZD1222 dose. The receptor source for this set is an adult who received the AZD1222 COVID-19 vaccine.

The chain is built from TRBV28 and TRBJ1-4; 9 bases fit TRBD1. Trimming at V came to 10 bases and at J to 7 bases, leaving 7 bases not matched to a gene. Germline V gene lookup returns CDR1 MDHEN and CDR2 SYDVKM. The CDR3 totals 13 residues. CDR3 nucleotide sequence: TGTGCCACCCAAGGACAGGGGATTGAAAAACTGTTTTTT. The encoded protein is CATQGQGIEKLFF.

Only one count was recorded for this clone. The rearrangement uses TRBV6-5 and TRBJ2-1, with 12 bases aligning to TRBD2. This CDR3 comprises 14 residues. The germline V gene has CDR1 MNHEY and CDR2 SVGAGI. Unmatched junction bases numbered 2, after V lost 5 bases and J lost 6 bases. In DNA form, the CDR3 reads TGTGCCAGCAGTCGGACTAGCGGGGTCAATGAGCAGTTCTTC. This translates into CASSRTSGVNEQFF.

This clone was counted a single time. The CDR3 sequence: CATSRGSSGANVLTF. CDR3 sequence (DNA): TGTGCCACCAGCAGAGGAAGCTCTGGGGCCAACGTCCTGACTTTC. The chain employs TRBV15 and TRBJ2-6; D is unclear. The CDR3 contains 15 residues. Per the germline V gene, CDR1 is LNHNV and CDR2 is YYDKDF (reference sequence). V dropped 1 base and J dropped 0 bases, with 4 bases sitting between them.

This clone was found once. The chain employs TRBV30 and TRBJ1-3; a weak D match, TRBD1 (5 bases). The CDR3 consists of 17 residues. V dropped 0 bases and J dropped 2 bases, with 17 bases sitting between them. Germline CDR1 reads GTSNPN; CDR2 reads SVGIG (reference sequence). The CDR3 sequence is CAWSVLHGGATGNTIYF. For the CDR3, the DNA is TGTGCCTGGAGTGTACTCCATGGGGGAGCAACTGGAAACACCATATATTTT.

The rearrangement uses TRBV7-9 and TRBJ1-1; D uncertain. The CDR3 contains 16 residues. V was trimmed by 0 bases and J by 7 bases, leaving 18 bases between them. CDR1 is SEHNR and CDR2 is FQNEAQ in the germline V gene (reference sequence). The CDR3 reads CASSLAIGEGMDEAFF. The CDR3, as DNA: TGTGCCAGCAGCTTAGCGATCGGTGAGGGTATGGATGAAGCTTTCTTT. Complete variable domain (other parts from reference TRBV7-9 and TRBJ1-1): DTGVSQNPRHKITKRGQNVTFRCDPISEHNRLYWYRQTLGQGPEFLTYFQNEAQLEKSRLLSDRFSAERPKGSFSTLEIQRTEQGDSAMYLCASSLAIGEGMDEAFFGQGTRLTVV.

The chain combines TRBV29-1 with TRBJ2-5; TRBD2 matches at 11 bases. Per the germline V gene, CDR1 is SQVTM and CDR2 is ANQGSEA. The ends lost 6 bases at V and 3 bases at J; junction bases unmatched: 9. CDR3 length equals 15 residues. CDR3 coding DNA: TGCAGCGTAATGGGACTAGCGGTTCCTAAAGAGACCCAGTACTTC. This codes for CSVMGLAVPKETQYF.

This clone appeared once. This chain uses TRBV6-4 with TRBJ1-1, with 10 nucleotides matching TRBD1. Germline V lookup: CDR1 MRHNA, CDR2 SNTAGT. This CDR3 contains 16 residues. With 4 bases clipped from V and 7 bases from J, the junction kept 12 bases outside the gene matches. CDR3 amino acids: CASSVSTGTGADEAFF. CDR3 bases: TGTGCCAGCAGTGTGTCAACCGGGACAGGGGCGGATGAAGCTTTCTTT.

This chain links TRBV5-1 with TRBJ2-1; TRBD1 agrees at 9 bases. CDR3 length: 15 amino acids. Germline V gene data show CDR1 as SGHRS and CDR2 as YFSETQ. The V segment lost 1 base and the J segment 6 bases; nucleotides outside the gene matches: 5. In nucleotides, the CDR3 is TGCGCCAGCAGCTTGACGGGACAGGGTATCAATGAGCAGTTCTTC. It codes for CASSLTGQGINEQFF.

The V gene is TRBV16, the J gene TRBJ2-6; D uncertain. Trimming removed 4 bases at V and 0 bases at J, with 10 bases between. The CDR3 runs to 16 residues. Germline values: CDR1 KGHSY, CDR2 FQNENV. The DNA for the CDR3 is TGTGCCAGCAGCCCTTTTCGGAGCTCTGGGGCCAACGTCCTGACTTTC. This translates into CASSPFRSSGANVLTF.

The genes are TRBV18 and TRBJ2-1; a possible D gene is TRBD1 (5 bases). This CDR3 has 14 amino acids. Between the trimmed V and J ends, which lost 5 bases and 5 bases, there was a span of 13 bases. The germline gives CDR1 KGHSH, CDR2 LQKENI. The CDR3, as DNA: TGTGCCAGCTCAGTCTTTATGGACAACAATGAGCAGTTCTTC. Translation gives CASSVFMDNNEQFF.

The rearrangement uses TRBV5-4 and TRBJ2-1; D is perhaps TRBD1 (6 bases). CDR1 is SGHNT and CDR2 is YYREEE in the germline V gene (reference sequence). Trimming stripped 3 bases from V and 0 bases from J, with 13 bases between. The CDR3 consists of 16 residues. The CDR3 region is CASSSRGQSSYNEQFF. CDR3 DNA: TGTGCCAGCAGCTCCAGGGGCCAAAGCTCCTACAATGAGCAGTTCTTC.

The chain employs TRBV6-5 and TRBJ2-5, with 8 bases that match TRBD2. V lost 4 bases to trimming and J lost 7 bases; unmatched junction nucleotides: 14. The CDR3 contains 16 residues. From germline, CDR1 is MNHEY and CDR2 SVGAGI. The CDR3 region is CASSSLAGSVEGTQYF. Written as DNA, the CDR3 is TGTGCCAGCAGTTCCCTAGCGGGCAGCGTCGAAGGGACCCAGTACTTC.

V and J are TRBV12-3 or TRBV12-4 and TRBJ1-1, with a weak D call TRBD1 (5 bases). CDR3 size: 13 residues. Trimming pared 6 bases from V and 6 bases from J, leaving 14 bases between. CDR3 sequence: CASSLSRGPEAFF. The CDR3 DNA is TGTGCCAGCAGCCTCTCGAGGGGCCCTGAAGCTTTCTTT.

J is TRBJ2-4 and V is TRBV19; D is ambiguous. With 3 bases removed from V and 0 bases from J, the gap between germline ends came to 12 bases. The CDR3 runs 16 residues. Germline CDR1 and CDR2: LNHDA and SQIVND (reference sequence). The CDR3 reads CASSILLGVAKNIQYF. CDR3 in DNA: TGTGCCAGTAGTATCTTGTTAGGAGTAGCCAAAAACATTCAGTACTTC.

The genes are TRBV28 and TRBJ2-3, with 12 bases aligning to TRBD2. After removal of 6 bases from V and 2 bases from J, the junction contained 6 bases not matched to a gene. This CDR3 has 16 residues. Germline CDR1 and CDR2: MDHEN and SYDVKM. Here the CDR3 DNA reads TGTGCCAGCAGAACTGGACTAGCGGGACACACAGATACGCAGTATTTT. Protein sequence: CASRTGLAGHTDTQYF.

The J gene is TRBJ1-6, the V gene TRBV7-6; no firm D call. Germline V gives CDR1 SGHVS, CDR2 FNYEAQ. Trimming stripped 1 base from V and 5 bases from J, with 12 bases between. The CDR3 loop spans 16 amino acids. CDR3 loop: CASSLVPDGDNSPLHF. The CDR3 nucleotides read TGTGCCAGCAGCTTAGTTCCGGACGGGGATAATTCACCCCTCCACTTT.